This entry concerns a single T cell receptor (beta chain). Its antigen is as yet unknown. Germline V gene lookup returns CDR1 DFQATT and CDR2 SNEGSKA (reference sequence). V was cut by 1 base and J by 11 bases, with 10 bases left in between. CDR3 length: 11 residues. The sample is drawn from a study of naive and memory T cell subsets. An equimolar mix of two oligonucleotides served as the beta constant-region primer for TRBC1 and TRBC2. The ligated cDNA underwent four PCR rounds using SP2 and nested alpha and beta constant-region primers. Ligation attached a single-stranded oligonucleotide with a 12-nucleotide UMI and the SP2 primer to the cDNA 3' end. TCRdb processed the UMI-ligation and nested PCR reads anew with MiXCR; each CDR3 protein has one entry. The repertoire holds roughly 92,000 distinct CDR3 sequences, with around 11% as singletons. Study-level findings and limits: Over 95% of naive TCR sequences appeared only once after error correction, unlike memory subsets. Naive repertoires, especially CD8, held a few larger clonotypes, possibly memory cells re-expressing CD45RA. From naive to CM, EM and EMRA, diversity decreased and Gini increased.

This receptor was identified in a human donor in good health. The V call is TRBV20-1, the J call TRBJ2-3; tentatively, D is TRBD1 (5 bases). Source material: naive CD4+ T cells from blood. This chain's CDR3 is CSARGGHVQYF. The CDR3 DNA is TGCAGTGCTAGAGGGGGCCATGTGCAGTATTTT.